A selection of T cell receptor beta chains follows, all from one sample in a study of blood T cell repertoires in COVID-19. Profiled with immunoSEQ multiplex PCR; TCRdb holds only in-frame clones, not every one. The table lists some 350,000 clones, approximately 84% of them singletons. The sample comprised PBMCs or T cells enriched from blood (not recorded which). The receptors were sampled from a young woman who had recovered from COVID-19. The CDR3 runs from the conserved cysteine through the conserved F or W. Fields, in order: clone size, V gene, J gene, D gene, CDR3 protein, CDR3 DNA. A D gene is named only where the DNA matches it firmly. Clone size is stated in some rows and not others, as once, few, many or a class when expanded.

>.|TRBV3-1/TRBV3-2|TRBJ1-6|TRBD1
CASSQDGGGAAPLHF
TGTGCCAGCAGCCAAGATGGAGGGGGCGCGGCACCCCTCCACTTT
>.|TRBV28|TRBJ2-1|TRBD2
CASSFLLQVLAGIHNEQFF
TGTGCCAGCAGTTTCTTACTACAAGTACTAGCGGGAATTCACAATGAGCAGTTCTTC
>.|TRBV12-3/TRBV12-4|TRBJ1-1|TRBD1
CASSLRQGPRAFF
TGTGCCAGCAGTTTAAGACAGGGCCCTCGAGCTTTCTTT
>.|TRBV6-5|TRBJ1-2|TRBD1
CASSNRDRWGYGYTF
TGTGCCAGCAGTAACCGGGACAGGTGGGGCTATGGCTACACCTTC
>.|TRBV13|TRBJ2-3|.
CASSVLGDTQYF
TGTGCCAGCAGCGTACTAGGAGATACGCAGTATTTT
>.|TRBV7-9|TRBJ1-1|.
CASSSSGGLNTEAFF
TGTGCCAGCAGCTCCAGCGGGGGCCTGAACACTGAAGCTTTCTTT
>.|TRBV2|TRBJ1-2|.
CASSTDRGANYGYTF
TGTGCCAGCAGCACGGACAGAGGAGCTAACTATGGCTACACCTTC
>.|TRBV28|TRBJ1-1|TRBD1
CASRDRDTEAFF
TGTGCCAGCAGAGACAGGGACACTGAAGCTTTCTTT
>once|TRBV5-1|TRBJ2-3|.
CASSLGQSDTQYF
TGCGCCAGCAGCCTAGGACAGTCAGATACGCAGTATTTT
>.|TRBV18|TRBJ2-7|TRBD1
CASSPRSGIGQGGPHHEQYF
TGTGCCAGCTCACCAAGATCCGGGATAGGACAGGGAGGACCCCATCACGAGCAGTACTTC
>.|TRBV11-2|TRBJ2-5|.
CASSTTSFAETQYF
TGTGCCAGCAGCACGACTAGTTTCGCGGAGACCCAGTACTTC
>.|TRBV9|TRBJ2-1|.
CASSIGQALSYNEQFF
TGTGCCAGCAGCATTGGGCAGGCTCTCTCCTACAATGAGCAGTTCTTC
>.|TRBV30|TRBJ1-5|TRBD1
CAWSGTGKSNQPQHF
TGTGCCTGGAGCGGGACAGGGAAAAGCAATCAGCCCCAGCATTTT
>once|TRBV28|TRBJ2-7|TRBD2
CASSFISGAYEQYF
TGTGCCAGCAGTTTTATTAGCGGGGCTTACGAGCAGTACTTC